The 5 T cell receptor beta chains reported below all come from one sample, sequenced in a study of T cell changes during pregnancy in multiple sclerosis. The assay was immunoSEQ multiplex PCR, and TCRdb's table has in-frame clones only and misses some. The table lists around 130,000 clones, around 93% of them singletons. Material: peripheral blood, obtained before pregnancy. The receptors derive from a female donor with multiple sclerosis, enrolled in a pregnancy study.

The genes are TRBV7-3 and TRBJ2-3, with 13 bases lining up with TRBD2. Trimming cost V 5 bases and J 3 bases; bases outside gene matches: 8. The germline CDR1 and CDR2 sequences are SGHTA and FQGTGA. This CDR3 spans 17 amino acids. The CDR3 DNA follows: TGTGCCAGCAGCGCGAGGACTAGCGGGAGCGGGACAGATACGCAGTATTTT. Translation gives CASSARTSGSGTDTQYF.

This sequence joins TRBV7-9 and TRBJ2-7; D may be TRBD1 (5 bases). V gave up 5 bases and J gave up 6 bases, with 17 bases separating them. Germline CDR1 is SEHNR and CDR2 is FQNEAQ (reference sequence). The CDR3 totals 14 residues. CDR3 protein: CASSHARVNGEQYF. In DNA, the CDR3 is TGTGCCAGCAGCCACGCCAGGGTTAACGGCGAGCAGTACTTC.

The chain is built from TRBV5-1 and TRBJ2-2; 9 positions match TRBD1. V lost 4 bases and J lost 4; bases outside the gene matches: 14. From germline, CDR1 is SGHRS and CDR2 YFSETQ. The CDR3 extends over 18 amino acids. CDR3 region: CASSTRTGAGRSTGELFF. The CDR3 DNA is TGCGCCAGCAGCACCCGGACAGGGGCGGGCCGAAGCACCGGGGAGCTGTTTTTT.

CDR3 coding DNA: TGTGCCAGCTGTGGACTAGCGGGACTCTACGAGCAGTACTTC. It encodes CASCGLAGLYEQYF. The rearrangement uses TRBV28 and TRBJ2-7; 12 nucleotides align to TRBD2. The germline V gene encodes CDR1 MDHEN and CDR2 SYDVKM. After removal of 8 bases from V and 3 bases from J, the junction contained 5 bases not matched to a gene. This CDR3 region has 14 residues.

The gene calls are TRBV9 and TRBJ2-5; 7 bases fit TRBD2. Losses at the gene ends were 3 bases for V and 0 bases for J; bases not matched to a gene: 8. Germline CDR1 reads SGDLS; CDR2 reads YYNGEE. The CDR3 spans 16 residues. The CDR3 bases are TGTGCCAGCAGCGGCCAAACTAGCGATTACCAAGAGACCCAGTACTTC. It codes for CASSGQTSDYQETQYF.